These 10 T cell receptor beta chains were sequenced from one sample in a study of T cells in Graves' hyperthyroidism and ophthalmopathy. From RNA transcripts, TCR beta CDR3 regions were amplified. An initial round of RT-PCR targeting the TCR CDR3 relied on the HTBI primer set. Each CDR3 protein is one row after TCRdb ran MiXCR on the multiplex PCR reads. This sample has fewer than 500,000 distinct CDR3 sequences, with approximately 15% found just once. Sequencing was carried out using blood. The receptors derive from a man between 18 and 29 years old with Graves' ophthalmopathy.

This clonotype was seen at least ten times. The gene calls are TRBV2 and TRBJ1-4, with 9 positions matching TRBD1. V shed 2 bases and J 7 bases; nucleotides not matched to a gene: 2. CDR3 length equals 14 residues. Germline lookup yields CDR1 SNHLY and CDR2 FYNNEI. CDR3 nucleotides: TGTGCCAGCAGTGAAAGGACAGGGGTTGAAAAACTGTTTTTT. It specifies CASSERTGVEKLFF.

This clonotype was counted many times. The genes are TRBV5-6 and TRBJ2-7; 11 nucleotides line up with TRBD2. The germline gives CDR1 SGHDT, CDR2 YYEEEE. Unmatched junction bases numbered 10, after V lost 3 bases and J lost 5 bases. This CDR3 comprises 16 residues. Here the CDR3 reads CASSWGLAEVVDEQYF. CDR3 DNA: TGTGCCAGCAGCTGGGGACTAGCGGAGGTTGTGGACGAGCAGTACTTC.

V and J are TRBV19 and TRBJ1-6, with D maybe TRBD1 (5 bases). The CDR3 totals 15 residues. V lost 10 bases and J 5 bases, leaving 18 bases between the germline ends. The V gene's germline CDR1 is LNHDA and CDR2 SQIVND (reference sequence). CDR3 sequence reads: CATMDTRLNNSPLHF. The CDR3 bases are TGTGCCACCATGGACACCCGTTTGAATAATTCACCCCTCCACTTT.

This clonotype occurred once. Being one base from a much bigger clone, this may be a read error. The J gene is TRBJ2-7, the V gene TRBV9; D perhaps matches TRBD2 (5 bases). This CDR3 has 14 residues. The germline V gene has CDR1 SGDLS and CDR2 YYNGEE. The CDR3 loop reads CANSVESGKNEQYF. As DNA, the CDR3 is TGTGCCAACAGCGTAGAGTCGGGAAAGAACGAGCAGTACTTC.

This clonotype showed up just a few times. The chain links TRBV7-8 to TRBJ2-1; 9 nucleotides match TRBD2. CDR3 length equals 21 residues. Germline trimming cut 5 bases from V and 1 base from J; bases unmatched to any gene: 21. Germline CDR1 and CDR2: SGHVS and FQNEAQ. In DNA form, the CDR3 reads TGTGCCAGCAGCAAAACCTCAGGTCAGTGGAGCGGGAGGCCATCCTACAATGAGCAGTTCTTC. This gives the protein CASSKTSGQWSGRPSYNEQFF.

CDR3 residues: CASSPALAGVAGELFF. The CDR3 bases are TGTGCCAGTAGTCCCGCCCTAGCGGGGGTTGCCGGGGAGCTGTTTTTT. This rearrangement joins TRBV19 to TRBJ2-2; 10 nucleotides align to TRBD2. J was trimmed by 6 bases and V by 5 bases; bases with no gene match: 9. Per germline, CDR1 LNHDA and CDR2 SQIVND (reference sequence). This CDR3 is built from 16 residues.

At least ten counts were recorded for this clonotype. V gene TRBV7-9 combines with J gene TRBJ2-3, with 8 bases matching TRBD1. The CDR3 totals 16 residues. V lost 5 bases, J lost 4 bases, and 11 bases stayed unmatched. Germline values: CDR1 SEHNR, CDR2 FQNEAQ (reference sequence). The CDR3 region has the DNA TGTGCCAGCAGCCCAGGGACAGGAATTCACGCAGATACGCAGTATTTT. It codes for CASSPGTGIHADTQYF.

V gene TRBV2 combines with J gene TRBJ2-5; D is perhaps TRBD2 (5 bases). Germline V gene lookup returns CDR1 SNHLY and CDR2 FYNNEI. Deletions cut 3 bases from V and 0 bases from J, with 8 bases between. CDR3 length equals 14 residues. CDR3 region: CASSERAYQETQYF. CDR3 coding DNA: TGTGCCAGCAGTGAGCGGGCCTACCAAGAGACCCAGTACTTC.

There are a few counts of this clonotype. The rearrangement links TRBV4-1 to TRBJ2-6; 8 bases are a match to TRBD1. V gave up 1 base and J gave up 3 bases; unmatched junction bases: 2. The CDR3 runs 16 residues. The germline V gene encodes CDR1 MGHRA and CDR2 YSYEKL. For the CDR3, the DNA is TGCGCCAGCAGCCAAGCCAGGGGGCTTGGGGCCAACGTCCTGACTTTC. It is translated as CASSQARGLGANVLTF.

With regard to this clonotype: The junction and the germline gene differ at one end; a read error may be behind it. The chain couples TRBV27 to TRBJ2-7; D is perhaps TRBD1 (5 bases). This CDR3 has 15 residues. Germline CDR1 is MNHEY and CDR2 is SMNVEV (reference sequence). CDR3 region: CASSLWPGPSYGQYF. For the CDR3, the DNA is TGTGCCAGCAGTTTGTGGCCAGGGCCCTCCTACGGGCAGTACTTC.